Shown below are 21 T cell receptor beta chains from a single sample sequenced in a study of spatial heterogeneity in lung cancer. TCRdb reprocessed the 5' RACE reads via MiXCR and lists one record per CDR3 protein. The repertoire holds thousands of distinct CDR3 sequences, with 19% as singletons. Stated time point: sample taken at primary tumor resection. Sequencing was performed on whole RNA extracted from tumor and nontumor lung tissue, or from frozen PBMC, and the material was left unsorted. The specimen was PBMCs, collected at surgery. These receptors were taken from a female donor with early-stage non-small cell lung cancer.

This clonotype rates as medium-sized. CDR3 coding DNA: TGCGCCAGCAGCCAAATATTAGCGGGAGGGCCGTTCAATGAGCAGTTCTTC. Its protein is CASSQILAGGPFNEQFF. This chain joins TRBV5-1 and TRBJ2-1; TRBD2 matches 11 bases. With 4 bases clipped from V and 6 bases from J, the junction kept 12 bases outside the gene matches. In germline, CDR1 is SGHRS, CDR2 YFSETQ. The CDR3 length is 17 residues. Based on the CDR3 plus reference TRBV5-1 and TRBJ2-1, the full variable domain is KAGVTQTPRYLIKTRGQQVTLSCSPISGHRSVSWYQQTPGQGLQFLFEYFSETQRNKGNFPGRFSGRQFSNSRSEMNVSTLELGDSALYLCASSQILAGGPFNEQFFGPGTRLTVL.

The gene calls are TRBV7-9 and TRBJ2-1, with 11 bases matching TRBD2. Germline values: CDR1 SEHNR, CDR2 FQNEAQ (reference sequence). This CDR3 is 16 amino acids long. V lost 5 bases to trimming and J lost 8 bases; unmatched junction nucleotides: 11. The CDR3 is CASSPTSGGDEDEQFF. The CDR3 DNA reads as TGTGCCAGCAGCCCCACTAGCGGGGGAGATGAGGATGAGCAGTTCTTC.

This clonotype turned up a few times. The V and J genes are TRBV20-1 and TRBJ1-3; D is unresolved. The CDR3 runs to 12 residues. Trimming removed 6 bases at V and 0 bases at J, with 6 bases between. The germline CDR1 and CDR2 sequences are DFQATT and SNEGSKA (reference sequence). The DNA for the CDR3 is TGCAGTGCACAGAGCTCTGGAAACACCATATATTTT. Amino acid sequence: CSAQSSGNTIYF.

Relative to its sample, this clonotype is medium-sized. The chain couples TRBV4-2 to TRBJ2-5, with TRBD1 matching 7 bases. V was pared by 4 bases and J by 4 bases, with 6 bases of the junction left unmatched. CDR1 LGHNA and CDR2 YNFKEQ come from the germline V gene. The CDR3 is 14 amino acids. The CDR3 loop reads CASSPRTGRETQYF. The CDR3 DNA sequence: TGTGCCAGCAGCCCCAGGACAGGACGAGAGACCCAGTACTTC.

The chain's CDR3 is CASSLAGTSPLHF. The CDR3 coding sequence is TGTGCCAGCAGTTTAGCAGGTACTTCACCCCTCCACTTT. V gene TRBV12-3 or TRBV12-4 combines with J gene TRBJ1-6; no reliable D call. There are 13 residues in the CDR3. V lost 0 bases, J lost 9 bases, and 6 bases lay in between.

By share, this clonotype ranks as medium-sized. The CDR3 spells CASSSSDTQYF. For the CDR3, the DNA is TGTGCCAGCAGCTCCTCAGATACGCAGTATTTT. V usage is TRBV7-3 and J usage is TRBJ2-3; D uncertain. CDR1 and CDR2 (germline): SGHTA, FQGTGA. V was clipped by 4 bases and J by 4 bases, with 3 bases between them. The CDR3 is 11 amino acids.

Judged by abundance, this clonotype is medium-sized. The chain is built from TRBV20-1 and TRBJ1-1, with TRBD1 matching over 7 bases. This CDR3 has 14 residues. V gave up 5 bases and J gave up 5 bases; unmatched junction bases: 11. Germline-derived CDR1 and CDR2 are DFQATT and SNEGSKA (reference sequence). Here the CDR3 reads CSAQLQGLGTEAFF. CDR3 nucleotide sequence: TGCAGTGCTCAACTACAGGGGCTAGGAACTGAAGCTTTCTTT.

By share, this clonotype ranks as medium-sized. The chain has TRBV20-1 and TRBJ1-5, with 9 positions matching TRBD1. Germline CDR1 DFQATT, CDR2 SNEGSKA (reference sequence). The CDR3 is made up of 13 amino acids. Trimming took 5 bases from V and 6 from J; bases not matched to a gene: 5. The chain's CDR3 is CSALTGGGQPQHF. For the CDR3, the DNA is TGCAGTGCTCTGACAGGGGGTGGTCAGCCCCAGCATTTT.

In this sample, this clonotype turned up a few times. The chain employs TRBV5-1 and TRBJ2-7; D may be TRBD1 (5 bases). Per germline, CDR1 SGHRS and CDR2 YFSETQ. With 2 bases removed from V and 6 bases from J, the gap between germline ends came to 15 bases. This CDR3 spans 14 amino acids. CDR3 coding DNA: TGCGCCAGCAGCTTTCAGGGCGGTAGGGGCGAGCAGTACTTC. Translated: CASSFQGGRGEQYF.

This clonotype ranks as medium-sized (0.01 to 0.1%). The V call is TRBV12-3 or TRBV12-4, the J call TRBJ1-1; unclear D gene. Trimming shortened V by 4 bases and J by 0 bases, and 9 bases separated the two germline ends. This CDR3 region has 14 residues. This CDR3 reads CASSSSQVNTEAFF. CDR3 coding DNA: TGTGCCAGCAGTTCGAGCCAGGTGAACACTGAAGCTTTCTTT.

By sample share, this clonotype is large (0.1 to 1%). V and J are TRBV5-8 and TRBJ1-1; D unresolved. Germline CDR1 and CDR2: SGHTS and YDEGEE. The CDR3 runs to 12 residues. V was clipped by 5 bases and J by 5 bases, with 10 bases between them. CDR3: CASSPSGTEAFF. The CDR3 DNA is TGTGCCAGCAGTCCGTCGGGGACTGAAGCTTTCTTT.

The V gene is TRBV4-1, the J gene TRBJ1-2; perhaps TRBD1 as D (6 bases). V was pared by 3 bases and J by 0 bases, with 11 bases between. In germline, CDR1 is MGHRA, CDR2 YSYEKL. The CDR3 is 15 amino acids. The CDR3 sequence: CASSQTGRANYGYTF. CDR3 coding DNA: TGCGCCAGCAGCCAGACAGGACGAGCTAACTATGGCTACACCTTC.

The sample holds many counts of this clonotype. The chain employs TRBV2 and TRBJ1-1; 7 bases are a match to TRBD1. V shed 8 bases and J 1 base; nucleotides not matched to a gene: 7. Looked up from germline, CDR1 is SNHLY and CDR2 is FYNNEI. The CDR3 sequence is 14 residues long. The CDR3 DNA sequence: TGTGCCAGCGGTAGGGGGCGCGGGAACACTGAAGCTTTCTTT. As protein: CASGRGRGNTEAFF.

This clonotype is deemed medium-sized. The genes are TRBV11-2 and TRBJ1-1; 7 bases align to TRBD1. The CDR3 length is 16 residues. After removal of 4 bases from V and 1 base from J, the junction contained 9 bases not matched to a gene. Germline loops: CDR1 SGHAT, CDR2 FQNNGV. The CDR3 reads CASSWGGGTENTEAFF. The CDR3, as DNA: TGTGCCAGCAGCTGGGGTGGGGGGACAGAGAACACTGAAGCTTTCTTT.

The chain has TRBV24-1 and TRBJ1-3, with D tentatively TRBD1 (6 bases). The CDR3 is 14 residues long. In germline, CDR1 is KGHDR, CDR2 SFDVKD. V lost 8 bases and J 0 bases, leaving 10 bases between the germline ends. The CDR3: CATNQGPSGNTIYF. CDR3 sequence (DNA): TGTGCCACCAATCAGGGGCCCTCTGGAAACACCATATATTTT.

This clonotype is medium-sized by share. This rearrangement joins TRBV5-6 to TRBJ2-5; 7 bases are shared with TRBD1. Trimming cost V 2 bases and J 2 bases; bases outside gene matches: 9. Germline V gives CDR1 SGHDT, CDR2 YYEEEE. CDR3 length: 16 residues. CDR3 sequence reads: CASSFRSGTAQETQYF. CDR3 in DNA: TGTGCCAGCAGCTTCCGGTCCGGGACAGCACAAGAGACCCAGTACTTC. The full variable domain, in which reference TRBV5-6 and TRBJ2-5 provide the parts outside the CDR3, is DAGVTQSPTHLIKTRGQQVTLRCSPKSGHDTVSWYQQALGQGPQFIFQYYEEEERQRGNFPDRFSGHQFPNYSSELNVNALLLGDSALYLCASSFRSGTAQETQYFGPGTRLLVL.

This clonotype was seen ten or more times. The V call is TRBV10-3, the J call TRBJ2-3, with D perhaps matching TRBD1 (6 bases). Germline loops: CDR1 ENHRY, CDR2 SYGVKD. The CDR3 extends over 14 amino acids. V dropped 2 bases and J dropped 2 bases, with 8 bases sitting between them. The CDR3 sequence: CAISEGGATDTQYF. As DNA, the CDR3 is TGTGCCATCAGTGAGGGGGGCGCCACAGATACGCAGTATTTT.

This clonotype was found many times. V gene TRBV28 combines with J gene TRBJ1-2, with D uncertain. This CDR3 has 14 amino acids. The V gene's germline CDR1 is MDHEN and CDR2 SYDVKM. Trimming took 2 bases from V and 8 from J, leaving 15 bases between them. The CDR3, as DNA: TGTGCCAGCAGTTTACCCCCGCCCGGACCCGGCTACACCTTC. It codes for CASSLPPPGPGYTF.

In its sample, this clonotype is medium-sized. V gene TRBV6-2 or TRBV6-3 combines with J gene TRBJ1-1; perhaps TRBD1 as D (6 bases). V was cut by 2 bases and J by 3 bases, with 7 bases left in between. In germline, CDR1 is MNHEY, CDR2 SVGEGT. The CDR3 runs to 13 residues. This CDR3 is CASSYQGYTEAFF. Written as DNA, the CDR3 is TGTGCCAGCAGTTACCAGGGGTACACTGAAGCTTTCTTT.

The rearrangement joins TRBV2 to TRBJ2-5; a weak D match, TRBD1 (5 bases). The germline CDR1 and CDR2 sequences are SNHLY and FYNNEI. The V end lost 5 bases, the J end lost 5 bases, and 6 bases lay between the germline ends. The length of the CDR3 is 11 residues. The CDR3 DNA sequence: TGTGCCAGCAGTAAGGGGGAGACCCAGTACTTC. This encodes CASSKGETQYF.

This clonotype qualifies as medium-sized. The chain has TRBV6-1 and TRBJ1-2; no definite D call. Germline CDR1 and CDR2: MNHNS and SASEGT. The CDR3 covers 15 residues. With 2 bases removed from V and 4 bases from J, the gap between germline ends came to 14 bases. The CDR3: CASSESEGFTYGYTF. The DNA of the CDR3 is TGTGCCAGCAGTGAATCTGAGGGATTTACCTATGGCTACACCTTC.